This TCR beta chain was identified during a study of blood T cells in healthy people across ages. V gave up 2 bases and J gave up 0 bases, with 8 bases separating them. The CDR3 covers 13 residues. The germline gives CDR1 DFQATT, CDR2 SNEGSKA (reference sequence). Combining a sample-barcoded 5' primer with a J-beta primer mix, a second PCR ran for about 6 to 12 cycles. In TCRdb, the 5' RACE reads were re-called with MiXCR into one record per CDR3 protein. The profile covers approximately 1.5 million distinct CDR3 sequences, with about 35% appearing a single time and roughly 12% taken by the ten largest.

This clonotype originated in a woman under 40 in good health. The rearrangement uses TRBV20-1 and TRBJ2-7, with D maybe TRBD1 (6 bases). Sequencing was carried out using blood. CDR3 region: CSARQGYSYEQYF. In nucleotides, the CDR3 is TGCAGTGCTAGACAGGGGTACTCCTACGAGCAGTACTTC.